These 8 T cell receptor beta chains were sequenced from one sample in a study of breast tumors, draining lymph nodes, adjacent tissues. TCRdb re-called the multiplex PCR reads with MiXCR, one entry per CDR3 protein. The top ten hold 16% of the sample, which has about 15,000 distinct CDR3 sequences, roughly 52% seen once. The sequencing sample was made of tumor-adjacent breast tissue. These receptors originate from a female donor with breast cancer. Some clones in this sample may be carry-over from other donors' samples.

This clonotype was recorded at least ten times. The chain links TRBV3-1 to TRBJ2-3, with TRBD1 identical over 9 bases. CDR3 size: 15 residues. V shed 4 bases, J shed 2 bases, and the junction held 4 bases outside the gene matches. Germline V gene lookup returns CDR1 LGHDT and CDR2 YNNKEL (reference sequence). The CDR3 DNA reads TGTGCCAGCAGCCCGGGACAGGGCTTCACAGATACGCAGTATTTT. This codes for CASSPGQGFTDTQYF.

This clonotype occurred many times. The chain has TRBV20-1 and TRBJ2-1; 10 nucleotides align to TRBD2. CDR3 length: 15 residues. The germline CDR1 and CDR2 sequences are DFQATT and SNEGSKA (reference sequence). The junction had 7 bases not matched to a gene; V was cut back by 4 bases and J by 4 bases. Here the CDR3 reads CSATSGSRAYNEQFF. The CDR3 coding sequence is TGCAGTGCTACTAGCGGGAGTCGTGCTTACAATGAGCAGTTCTTC.

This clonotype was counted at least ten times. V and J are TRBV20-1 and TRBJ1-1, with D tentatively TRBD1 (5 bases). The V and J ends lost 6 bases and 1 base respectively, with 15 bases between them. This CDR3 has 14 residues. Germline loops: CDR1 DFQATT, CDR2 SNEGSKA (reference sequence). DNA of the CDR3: TGCAGTGCCAGCAGCCCCCAGGGGAACACTGAAGCTTTCTTT. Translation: CSASSPQGNTEAFF.

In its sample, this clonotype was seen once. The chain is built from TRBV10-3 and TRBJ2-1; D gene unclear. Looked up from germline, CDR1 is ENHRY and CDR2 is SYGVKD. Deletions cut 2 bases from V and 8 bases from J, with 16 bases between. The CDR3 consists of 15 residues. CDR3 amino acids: CAISEETTRWDEQFF. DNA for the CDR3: TGTGCCATCAGTGAGGAAACGACCCGTTGGGATGAGCAGTTCTTC.

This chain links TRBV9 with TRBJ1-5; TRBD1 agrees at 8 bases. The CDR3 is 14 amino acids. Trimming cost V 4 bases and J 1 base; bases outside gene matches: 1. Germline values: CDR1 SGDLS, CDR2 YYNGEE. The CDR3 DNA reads TGTGCCAGCAGCAGGACAGGGAGCAATCAGCCCCAGCATTTT. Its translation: CASSRTGSNQPQHF. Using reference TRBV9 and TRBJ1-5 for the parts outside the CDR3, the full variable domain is DSGVTQTPKHLITATGQRVTLRCSPRSGDLSVYWYQQSLDQGLQFLIQYYNGEERAKGNILERFSAQQFPDLHSELNLSSLELGDSALYFCASSRTGSNQPQHFGDGTRLSIL.

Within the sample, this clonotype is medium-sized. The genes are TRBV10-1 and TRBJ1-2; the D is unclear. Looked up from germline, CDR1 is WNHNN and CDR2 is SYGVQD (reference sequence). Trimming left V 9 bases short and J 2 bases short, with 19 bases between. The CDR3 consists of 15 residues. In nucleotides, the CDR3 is TGCGCCAGGAGGGAAGCCACAAGGGAAAACTATGGCTACACCTTC. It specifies CARREATRENYGYTF.

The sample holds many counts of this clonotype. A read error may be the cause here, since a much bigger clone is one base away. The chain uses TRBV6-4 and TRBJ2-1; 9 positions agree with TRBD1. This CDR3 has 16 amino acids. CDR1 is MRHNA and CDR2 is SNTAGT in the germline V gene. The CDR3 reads CASSHSGTGFFNEQFF. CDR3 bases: TGTGCCAGCAGTCACTCGGGGACAGGGTTTTTCAATGAGCAGTTCTTC.

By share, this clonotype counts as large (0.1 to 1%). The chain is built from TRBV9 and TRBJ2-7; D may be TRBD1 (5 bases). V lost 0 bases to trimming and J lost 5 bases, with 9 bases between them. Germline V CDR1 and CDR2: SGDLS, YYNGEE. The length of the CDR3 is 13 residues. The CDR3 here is CASSVGQFNEQYF. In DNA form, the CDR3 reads TGTGCCAGCAGCGTAGGACAGTTCAACGAGCAGTACTTC. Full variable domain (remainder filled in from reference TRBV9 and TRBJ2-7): DSGVTQTPKHLITATGQRVTLRCSPRSGDLSVYWYQQSLDQGLQFLIQYYNGEERAKGNILERFSAQQFPDLHSELNLSSLELGDSALYFCASSVGQFNEQYFGPGTRLTVT.